The rows below give T cell receptor beta chains drawn from one sample of a study of T cells in Graves' hyperthyroidism and ophthalmopathy. TCRdb redid the calling of the multiplex PCR reads with MiXCR, one entry per CDR3 protein. Seen here are a few hundred thousand distinct CDR3 sequences, about 45% observed once, and the top ten hold about two fifths. Source material: peripheral blood or thyroid tissue (not recorded which). The source of these receptors is an adult woman with Graves' disease, either hyperthyroidism or ophthalmopathy (not recorded which). The CDR3 runs from the conserved cysteine through the conserved F or W.

j_gene: TRBJ1-2
v_gene: TRBV7-9
CDR3aa: CASSLDGANPWGYTF

j_gene: TRBJ2-5
v_gene: TRBV28
CDR3aa: CASRASANSRETQYF

j_gene: TRBJ2-6
v_gene: TRBV10-3
CDR3aa: CAIKQGSGANVLTF

j_gene: TRBJ2-5
v_gene: TRBV10-3
CDR3aa: CAISEPGAETQYF

j_gene: TRBJ2-7
v_gene: TRBV2
CDR3aa: CASSRGGYEQYF

j_gene: TRBJ1-5
v_gene: TRBV20-1
CDR3aa: CSASPQGAYSNQPQHF

j_gene: TRBJ1-4
v_gene: TRBV4-1
CDR3aa: CASSQSKVPGRGFNEKLFF

j_gene: TRBJ1-1
v_gene: TRBV7-9
CDR3aa: CASSFGSPEAFF

j_gene: TRBJ2-7
v_gene: TRBV5-1
CDR3aa: CASRQTSFTSLGQNF

j_gene: TRBJ1-4
v_gene: TRBV12-3/TRBV12-4
CDR3aa: CASVLAGTGGRKLFF

j_gene: TRBJ2-5
v_gene: TRBV20-1
CDR3aa: CSAVPAGTQETQYF

j_gene: TRBJ2-5
v_gene: TRBV2
CDR3aa: CASSEAGRGETQYF

j_gene: TRBJ1-6
v_gene: TRBV7-2
CDR3aa: CASSRSSGGLSPLHF

j_gene: TRBJ2-2
v_gene: TRBV20-1
CDR3aa: CSAQTASLPRELFF

j_gene: TRBJ1-5
v_gene: TRBV6-6
CDR3aa: CASSRQNDQPQHF

j_gene: TRBJ2-7
v_gene: TRBV7-2
CDR3aa: CASSAGLFGEQYF

j_gene: TRBJ1-1
v_gene: TRBV20-1
CDR3aa: CSARGSSATEASF

j_gene: TRBJ2-3
v_gene: TRBV10-1
CDR3aa: CASSSRQGTADTQYF

j_gene: TRBJ1-6
v_gene: TRBV7-9
CDR3aa: CASSSQGAGTTSPLHF

j_gene: TRBJ1-1
v_gene: TRBV30
CDR3aa: CAWGGQLPEAFF

j_gene: TRBJ2-5
v_gene: TRBV2
CDR3aa: CASSDRERETQYF

j_gene: TRBJ2-2
v_gene: TRBV7-8
CDR3aa: CASSFRTGGGTGELFF

j_gene: TRBJ1-1
v_gene: TRBV4-3
CDR3aa: CASSQNPYTEAFF

j_gene: TRBJ1-2
v_gene: TRBV4-2
CDR3aa: CASSQDGHPAGGYGYTF

j_gene: TRBJ1-2
v_gene: TRBV15
CDR3aa: CATSNSRDRGYGYTF

j_gene: TRBJ1-2
v_gene: TRBV11-1
CDR3aa: CASSSLVGGYTF

j_gene: TRBJ2-1
v_gene: TRBV7-9
CDR3aa: CASSLSLANYEQFF

j_gene: TRBJ2-7
v_gene: TRBV7-2
CDR3aa: CASSLPFPPYEQYF

j_gene: TRBJ2-5
v_gene: TRBV30
CDR3aa: CAWSPTGGETQYF

j_gene: TRBJ2-5
v_gene: TRBV5-4
CDR3aa: CASSTGNTFETQYF

j_gene: TRBJ1-6
v_gene: TRBV27
CDR3aa: CASSVTGLGNSPLHF

j_gene: TRBJ1-1
v_gene: TRBV7-3
CDR3aa: CASSVGKNTEAFF

j_gene: TRBJ1-1
v_gene: TRBV4-3
CDR3aa: CASSQDRGPAEAFF

j_gene: TRBJ2-7
v_gene: TRBV20-1
CDR3aa: CSARPRGGVSYEQCF

j_gene: TRBJ2-7
v_gene: TRBV20-1
CDR3aa: CSAGTTGDEQYF

j_gene: TRBJ2-5
v_gene: TRBV20-1
CDR3aa: CSARPGDSGQETQSF

j_gene: TRBJ2-5
v_gene: TRBV24-1
CDR3aa: CATSDPSGSGETQYF

j_gene: TRBJ1-1
v_gene: TRBV7-9
CDR3aa: CASSLGKGEAFF

j_gene: TRBJ1-2
v_gene: TRBV29-1
CDR3aa: CSFEGGGGYTF

j_gene: TRBJ2-7
v_gene: TRBV29-1
CDR3aa: CSVVAGGTVYEQYF

j_gene: TRBJ2-5
v_gene: TRBV19
CDR3aa: CASSFPGGAETQYF

j_gene: TRBJ2-7
v_gene: TRBV10-3
CDR3aa: CATLAGDSYEQYF

j_gene: TRBJ1-4
v_gene: TRBV2
CDR3aa: CASSSPRGEKLFF

j_gene: TRBJ2-5
v_gene: TRBV20-1
CDR3aa: CSANRGVKETQYF

j_gene: TRBJ1-1
v_gene: TRBV6-1
CDR3aa: CASSLGAEGTEAFF